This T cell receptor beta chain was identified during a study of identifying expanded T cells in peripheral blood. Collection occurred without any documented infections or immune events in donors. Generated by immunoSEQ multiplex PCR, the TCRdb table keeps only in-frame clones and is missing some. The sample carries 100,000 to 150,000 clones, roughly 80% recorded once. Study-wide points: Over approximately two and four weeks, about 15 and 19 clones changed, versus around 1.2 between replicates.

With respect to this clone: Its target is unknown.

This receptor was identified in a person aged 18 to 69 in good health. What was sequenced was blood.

Written as DNA, the CDR3 is TGTGCCAGCAAAATATCAGCGGGGGGGCAAGACGAGCAGTACTTC. It specifies CASKISAGGQDEQYF. The chain combines TRBV6-1 with TRBJ2-7; 10 bases are shared with TRBD2. The J segment lost 5 bases and the V segment lost 7 bases, leaving 11 bases of the junction unmatched. Germline V gene data show CDR1 as MNHNS and CDR2 as SASEGT. The CDR3 has 15 residues.